The 20 T cell receptor beta chains listed next were all sequenced from one sample in a study of blood T cell repertoires in COVID-19. Using immunoSEQ multiplex PCR, the repertoire was profiled, and TCRdb retains in-frame clones only, with some absent. The top ten clones hold about 2.4% of a sample with 130,000 or so clones, around 80% of them seen once. Sequencing was performed on PBMCs or T cells enriched from blood (not recorded which). Receptors were obtained from a man in his forties or fifties with acute COVID-19.

CDR3 amino acids: CASGTGIPYEEQYF. The CDR3, as DNA: TGTGCCAGTGGTACAGGGATCCCCTACGAAGAGCAGTACTTC. The V gene is TRBV19, the J gene TRBJ2-7, with TRBD1 as a possible D gene (6 bases). The germline V and J ends were trimmed by 8 bases and 7 bases, with 21 bases remaining between them. The CDR3 runs to 14 residues. Germline V gives CDR1 LNHDA, CDR2 SQIVND (reference sequence).

The genes are TRBV9 and TRBJ1-1, with D possibly matching TRBD1 (5 bases). Germline V gene data show CDR1 as SGDLS and CDR2 as YYNGEE. The CDR3 extends over 15 amino acids. V lost 4 bases and J 4 bases, leaving 17 bases between the germline ends. For the CDR3, the DNA is TGTGCCAGCAGCCCCGGGGGGTTGGGAAGCACTGAAGCTTTCTTT. Translation gives CASSPGGLGSTEAFF.

The chain employs TRBV18 and TRBJ1-2, with D perhaps TRBD1 (6 bases). CDR1 and CDR2 (germline): KGHSH, LQKENI. The CDR3 is 16 amino acids. V shed 3 bases and J shed 1 base, with 15 bases lying between them. CDR3 amino acids: CASSPSGTLNNYGYTF. The CDR3 DNA is TGTGCCAGCTCACCTTCCGGGACACTAAATAACTATGGCTACACCTTC.

This rearrangement joins TRBV19 to TRBJ1-2, with 9 bases matching TRBD1. Germline values: CDR1 LNHDA, CDR2 SQIVND (reference sequence). CDR3 length equals 15 residues. V gave up 7 bases and J gave up 4 bases; unmatched junction bases: 10. The CDR3 nucleotides read TGTGCCAGTAACACTATACAGGGGGCAGCCTATGGCTACACCTTC. It specifies CASNTIQGAAYGYTF. The full variable domain, its missing parts supplied by reference TRBV19 and TRBJ1-2, is DGGITQSPKYLFRKEGQNVTLSCEQNLNHDAMYWYRQDPGQGLRLIYYSQIVNDFQKGDIAEGYSVSREKKESFPLTVTSAQKNPTAFYLCASNTIQGAAYGYTFGSGTRLTVV.

This clone was detected once. The chain uses TRBV4-1 and TRBJ2-3, with 13 bases identical to TRBD2. This CDR3 comprises 21 residues. Unmatched junction bases numbered 12, after V lost 0 bases and J lost 0 bases. In germline, CDR1 is MGHRA, CDR2 YSYEKL. The CDR3 DNA reads as TGCGCCAGCAGCCAAGAAGGACTAGCGGGAGCTTTTATCGCAAGCACAGATACGCAGTATTTT. Its translation is CASSQEGLAGAFIASTDTQYF.

This clone has only a few counts. V is TRBV16 and J is TRBJ2-7, with 7 bases fitting TRBD2. Germline V gives CDR1 KGHSY, CDR2 FQNENV. The trim removed 5 bases at V and 0 bases at J, leaving 13 bases unmatched. The length of the CDR3 is 17 residues. The CDR3 spells CASSAVPGRENSYEQYF. CDR3 bases: TGTGCCAGCAGCGCGGTCCCAGGGCGGGAGAACTCCTACGAGCAGTACTTC.

This sequence joins TRBV5-1 and TRBJ2-1, with 8 bases that match TRBD2. Germline loops: CDR1 SGHRS, CDR2 YFSETQ. J lost 4 bases, V lost 4 bases, and 7 bases had no gene match. The length of the CDR3 is 15 residues. CDR3 residues: CASSPLPGGYNEQFF. CDR3 in DNA: TGCGCCAGCAGCCCCTTACCGGGGGGGTACAATGAGCAGTTCTTC.

V gene TRBV7-2 combines with J gene TRBJ2-2; a possible D gene is TRBD1 (5 bases). V lost 2 bases and J 1 base, leaving 11 bases between the germline ends. Germline V lookup: CDR1 SGHTA, CDR2 FQGNSA. The CDR3 has 16 residues. CDR3 DNA: TGTGCCAGCAGCTTAATGGACATACTGAACACCGGGGAGCTGTTTTTT. Protein sequence: CASSLMDILNTGELFF.

J is TRBJ1-6 and V is TRBV19; the D gene is possibly TRBD1 (5 bases). Germline lookup yields CDR1 LNHDA and CDR2 SQIVND (reference sequence). Trimming shortened V by 7 bases and J by 4 bases, and 17 bases separated the two germline ends. CDR3 size: 16 residues. CDR3 amino acids: CASTPGGAMYNSPLHF. CDR3 nucleotides: TGTGCCAGTACCCCGGGAGGGGCGATGTATAATTCACCCCTCCACTTT. Using reference TRBV19 and TRBJ1-6 for the parts outside the CDR3, the full variable domain is DGGITQSPKYLFRKEGQNVTLSCEQNLNHDAMYWYRQDPGQGLRLIYYSQIVNDFQKGDIAEGYSVSREKKESFPLTVTSAQKNPTAFYLCASTPGGAMYNSPLHFGNGTRLTVT.

Remarks on this clone: The junction departs from the called germline gene at one end, perhaps through a read error. The CDR3 DNA follows: TGTGCCAGCAGCCGAGGGGGACAGGGGTCCTTCAATGAGCAGTTCTTC. Its protein product is CASSRGGQGSFNEQFF. The gene calls are TRBV7-8 and TRBJ2-1; 10 bases align to TRBD1. This CDR3 region has 16 residues. The germline CDR1 and CDR2 sequences are SGHVS and FQNEAQ.

The genes are TRBV5-1 and TRBJ2-7; D is undetermined. V was trimmed by 0 bases and J by 3 bases, leaving 4 bases between them. Germline CDR1 is SGHRS and CDR2 is YFSETQ. The CDR3 consists of 12 residues. The CDR3 bases are TGCGCCAGCAGCTTGGACGGCTACGAGCAGTACTTC. This gives the protein CASSLDGYEQYF.

This chain connects TRBV6-5 to TRBJ2-1; tentatively, D is TRBD2 (6 bases). Trimming removed 1 base at V and 0 bases at J, with 10 bases between. The length of the CDR3 is 16 residues. Germline assignment: CDR1 MNHEY and CDR2 SVGAGI. The CDR3 reads CASSYLGGASYNEQFF. As DNA, the CDR3 is TGTGCCAGCAGTTACTTGGGCGGGGCCTCCTACAATGAGCAGTTCTTC.

The chain joins TRBV7-9 to TRBJ2-1; D perhaps matches TRBD2 (6 bases). Germline V gene data show CDR1 as SEHNR and CDR2 as FQNEAQ (reference sequence). Deletions cut 6 bases from V and 5 bases from J, with 17 bases between. The length of the CDR3 is 15 residues. For the CDR3, the DNA is TGTGCCAGCAGGGGGGACTTCGCGGAGGACAATGAGCAGTTCTTC. Translated, it gives CASRGDFAEDNEQFF.

The V call is TRBV10-3, the J call TRBJ1-2, with D tentatively TRBD1 (6 bases). Germline lookup yields CDR1 ENHRY and CDR2 SYGVKD. The CDR3 is made up of 13 amino acids. Trimming pared 4 bases from V and 3 bases from J, leaving 9 bases between. The CDR3 nucleotides read TGTGCCATCAGTGGCAGGGGCGACTATGGCTACACCTTC. Its translation is CAISGRGDYGYTF.

This clone was seen more than once but under ten times. V gene TRBV6-5 combines with J gene TRBJ1-5; perhaps TRBD1 as D (5 bases). Germline CDR1 and CDR2: MNHEY and SVGAGI. The CDR3 contains 14 residues. Trimming stripped 6 bases from V and 7 bases from J, with 16 bases between. CDR3 residues: CASSLDRTGQPQHF. The CDR3, as DNA: TGTGCCAGCAGCCTTGACAGAACCGGGCAGCCCCAGCATTTT.

This clone was counted a few times. The chain employs TRBV7-2 and TRBJ1-2; D is perhaps TRBD1 (6 bases). Germline V gives CDR1 SGHTA, CDR2 FQGNSA. Trimming removed 4 bases from V and 4 bases from J, with 22 bases in between. This CDR3 has 17 residues. The CDR3 DNA follows: TGTGCCAGCAGCTATTCCCGAGAAGGGGGTCTACGCTATGGCTACACCTTC. This codes for CASSYSREGGLRYGYTF.

The V and J genes are TRBV10-3 and TRBJ2-7; the match to TRBD1 covers 7 bases. Losses at the gene ends were 10 bases for V and 5 bases for J; bases not matched to a gene: 14. From germline, CDR1 is ENHRY and CDR2 SYGVKD. The CDR3 sequence is 14 residues long. The CDR3, as DNA: TGTGCCACCATTGAACAGGGGAATTCCCACGAGCAGTACTTC. Translated: CATIEQGNSHEQYF.

The V gene is TRBV2, the J gene TRBJ2-2; 10 nucleotides line up with TRBD2. Germline CDR1 is SNHLY and CDR2 is FYNNEI. V lost 5 bases and J lost 6; bases outside the gene matches: 6. The CDR3 length is 15 residues. The CDR3 is CASSSLAGEAGELFF. The CDR3 DNA reads TGTGCCAGCAGTTCCCTAGCGGGAGAGGCCGGGGAGCTGTTTTTT.

This rearrangement joins TRBV11-3 to TRBJ2-1, with 8 bases that match TRBD2. The length of the CDR3 is 17 residues. The germline gives CDR1 SGHNT, CDR2 YENEEA. J lost 10 bases, V lost 5 bases, and 19 bases had no gene match. CDR3 protein: CASSGRQPGSSGIEQFF. The CDR3 region has the DNA TGTGCCAGCAGCGGCCGACAGCCCGGTAGTAGCGGGATCGAGCAGTTCTTC.

V gene TRBV2 combines with J gene TRBJ1-5, with D unresolved. The V and J ends lost 4 bases and 3 bases respectively, with 7 bases between them. The CDR3 runs to 13 residues. The germline gives CDR1 SNHLY, CDR2 FYNNEI. Written as DNA, the CDR3 is TGTGCCAGCAGTGTGAACACCAATCAGCCCCAGCATTTT. Translated: CASSVNTNQPQHF.